This T cell receptor beta chain originates from a study of cytomegalovirus exposure and HLA in healthy donors. The study, taken as a whole, reports: Judged likely to be a sequencing artifact was a cluster of highly shared sequence variants. The study assumed roughly uniform donor sequencing depth for presence/absence analyses.

The study sampled nominally healthy donors, though unrecorded immune exposures were likely. As concerns this clone: Its antigen is not identified.

This PCR relied on a set of 60 Vbeta primers and 13 Jbeta primers. Method: immunoSEQ multiplex PCR; TCRdb's copy keeps in-frame clones and lacks some. The sample has about 95,000 clones, approximately 81% seen once. Germline V lookup: CDR1 MGHRA, CDR2 YSYEKL. The CDR3 consists of 19 residues. Losses at the gene ends were 4 bases for V and 2 bases for J; bases not matched to a gene: 11. The V gene is TRBV4-1, the J gene TRBJ2-5; 15 nucleotides agree with TRBD2. The sample was PBMCs. The clonotype comes from a woman aged 70 to 79 in good health and CMV-seropositive. CDR3 residues: CASSLTPGLAGGRQETQYF. The CDR3 nucleotides are TGCGCCAGCAGCCTTACCCCAGGACTAGCGGGAGGGCGGCAAGAGACCCAGTACTTC.